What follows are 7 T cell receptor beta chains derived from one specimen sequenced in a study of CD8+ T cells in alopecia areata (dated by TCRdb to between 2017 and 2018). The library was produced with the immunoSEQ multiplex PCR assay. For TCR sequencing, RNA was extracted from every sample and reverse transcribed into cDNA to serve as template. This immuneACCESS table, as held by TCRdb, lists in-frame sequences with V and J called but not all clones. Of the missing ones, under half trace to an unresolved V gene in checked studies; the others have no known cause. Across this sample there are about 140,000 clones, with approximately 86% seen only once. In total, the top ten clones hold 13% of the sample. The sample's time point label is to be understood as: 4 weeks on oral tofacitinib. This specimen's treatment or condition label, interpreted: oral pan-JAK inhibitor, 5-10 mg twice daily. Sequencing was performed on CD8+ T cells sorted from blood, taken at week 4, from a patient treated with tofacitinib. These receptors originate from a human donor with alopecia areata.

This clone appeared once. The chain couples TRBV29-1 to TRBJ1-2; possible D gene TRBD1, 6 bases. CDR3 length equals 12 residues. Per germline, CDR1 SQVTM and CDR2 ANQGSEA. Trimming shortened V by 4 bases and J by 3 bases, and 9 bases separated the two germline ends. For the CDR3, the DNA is TGCAGCGTTGGACAGGATGACTATGGCTACACCTTC. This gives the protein CSVGQDDYGYTF.

CDR3: CASVPASGTGELFF. For the CDR3, the DNA is TGTGCCAGCGTCCCGGCAAGTGGCACCGGGGAGCTGTTTTTT. This sequence joins TRBV5-4 and TRBJ2-2, with unresolved D. The CDR3 has 14 amino acids. Germline CDR1 is SGHNT and CDR2 is YYREEE (reference sequence). V was trimmed by 7 bases and J by 4 bases, leaving 14 bases between them.

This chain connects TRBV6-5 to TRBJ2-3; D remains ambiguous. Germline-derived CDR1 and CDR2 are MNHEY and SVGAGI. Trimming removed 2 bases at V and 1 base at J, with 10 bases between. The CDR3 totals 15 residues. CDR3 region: CASSYAQVGTDTQYF. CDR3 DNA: TGTGCCAGCAGTTACGCGCAGGTGGGCACAGATACGCAGTATTTT.

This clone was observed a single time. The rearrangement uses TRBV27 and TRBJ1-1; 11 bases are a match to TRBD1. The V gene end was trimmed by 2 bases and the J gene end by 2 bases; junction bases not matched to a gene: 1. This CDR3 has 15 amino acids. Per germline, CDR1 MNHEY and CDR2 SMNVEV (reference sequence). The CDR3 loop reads CASSLGTGGNTEAFF. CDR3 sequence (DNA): TGTGCCAGCAGTTTAGGGACAGGGGGTAACACTGAAGCTTTCTTT.

CDR3: CASRVYNEQFF. DNA for the CDR3: TGTGCCTCCAGGGTGTACAATGAGCAGTTCTTC. The chain has TRBV30 and TRBJ2-1, with D possibly being TRBD1 (5 bases). Germline V CDR1 and CDR2: GTSNPN, SVGIG (reference sequence). Trimming took 7 bases from V and 4 from J, leaving 8 bases between them. CDR3 length: 11 amino acids.

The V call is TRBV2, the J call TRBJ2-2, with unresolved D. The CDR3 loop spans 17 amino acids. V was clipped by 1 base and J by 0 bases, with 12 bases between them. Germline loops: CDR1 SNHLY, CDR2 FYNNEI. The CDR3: CASSEGGWPANTGELFF. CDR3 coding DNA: TGTGCCAGCAGTGAAGGTGGCTGGCCCGCGAACACCGGGGAGCTGTTTTTT.

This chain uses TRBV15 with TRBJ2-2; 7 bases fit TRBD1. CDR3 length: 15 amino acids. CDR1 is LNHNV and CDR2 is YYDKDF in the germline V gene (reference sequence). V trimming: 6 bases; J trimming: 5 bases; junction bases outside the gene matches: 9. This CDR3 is CATSIPTGRTGELFF. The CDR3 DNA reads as TGTGCCACCAGTATTCCGACAGGGCGGACCGGGGAGCTGTTTTTT. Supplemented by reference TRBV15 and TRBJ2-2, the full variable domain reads DAMVIQNPRYQVTQFGKPVTLSCSQTLNHNVMYWYQQKSSQAPKLLFHYYDKDFNNEADTPDNFQSRRPNTSFCFLDIRSPGLGDTAMYLCATSIPTGRTGELFFGEGSRLTVL.